This T cell receptor beta chain was obtained from a study of patients and donors after allogeneic stem cell transplantation. From germline, CDR1 is SQVTM and CDR2 ANQGSEA. The J segment lost 4 bases and the V segment lost 5 bases, leaving 3 bases of the junction unmatched. The CDR3 sequence is 14 residues long. Via MiXCR, TCRdb re-called the RT-PCR reads, giving one row per CDR3 protein. Altogether about 960,000 distinct CDR3 sequences are present, 18% being singletons, with the ten largest covering 5% to 6.5%. The rearrangement uses TRBV29-1 and TRBJ2-1, with TRBD2 matching over 12 bases. The specimen was blood, either unsorted or a sorted T cell fraction (not recorded which). This receptor was obtained from a human donor who was either an allogeneic HSCT recipient or a stem cell or donor lymphocyte infusion donor (not recorded which). It is not recorded whose cells these are; they may come from a transplant donor. CDR3 sequence reads: CSVRTSGKYNEQFF. In nucleotides, the CDR3 is TGCAGCGTTCGGACTAGCGGGAAATACAATGAGCAGTTCTTC.